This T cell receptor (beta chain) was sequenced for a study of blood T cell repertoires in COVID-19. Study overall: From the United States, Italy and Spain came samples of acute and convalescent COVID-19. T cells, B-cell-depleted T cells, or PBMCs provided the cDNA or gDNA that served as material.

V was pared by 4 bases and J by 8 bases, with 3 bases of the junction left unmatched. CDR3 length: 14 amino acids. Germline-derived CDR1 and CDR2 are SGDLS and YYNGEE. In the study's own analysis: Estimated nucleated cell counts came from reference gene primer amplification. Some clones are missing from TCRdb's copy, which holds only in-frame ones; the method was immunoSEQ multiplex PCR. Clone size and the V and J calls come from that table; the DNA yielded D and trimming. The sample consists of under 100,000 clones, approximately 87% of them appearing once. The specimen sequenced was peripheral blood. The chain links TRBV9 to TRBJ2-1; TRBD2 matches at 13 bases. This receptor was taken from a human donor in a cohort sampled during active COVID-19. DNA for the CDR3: TGTGCCAGCAGCTCACTAGCGGGAGGGGATGAGCAGTTCTTC. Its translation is CASSSLAGGDEQFF.